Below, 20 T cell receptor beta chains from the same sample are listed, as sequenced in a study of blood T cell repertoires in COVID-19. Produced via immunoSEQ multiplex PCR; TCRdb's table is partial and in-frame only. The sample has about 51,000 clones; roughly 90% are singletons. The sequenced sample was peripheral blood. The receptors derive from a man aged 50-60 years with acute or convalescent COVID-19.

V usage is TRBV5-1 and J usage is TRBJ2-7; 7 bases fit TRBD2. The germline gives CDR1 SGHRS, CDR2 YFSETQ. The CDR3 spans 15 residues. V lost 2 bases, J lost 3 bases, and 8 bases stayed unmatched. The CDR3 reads CASSLKLANGYEQYF. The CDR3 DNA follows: TGCGCCAGCAGCTTAAAACTAGCGAACGGCTACGAGCAGTACTTC.

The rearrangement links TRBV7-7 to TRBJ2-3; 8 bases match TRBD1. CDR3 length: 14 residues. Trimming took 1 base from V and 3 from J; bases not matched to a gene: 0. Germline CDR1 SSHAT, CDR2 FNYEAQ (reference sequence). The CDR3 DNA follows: TGTGCCAGCAGCTTAGACAGGGGGACAGATACGCAGTATTTT. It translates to CASSLDRGTDTQYF.

CDR3 DNA: TGCGCCAGCAGCCCCCCCGTGGGCGGCTACACCTTC. Encoded protein: CASSPPVGGYTF. V and J are TRBV5-1 and TRBJ1-2; D remains unclear. There are 12 residues in the CDR3. The germline V gene encodes CDR1 SGHRS and CDR2 YFSETQ. The germline V and J ends were trimmed by 4 bases and 8 bases, with 12 bases remaining between them.

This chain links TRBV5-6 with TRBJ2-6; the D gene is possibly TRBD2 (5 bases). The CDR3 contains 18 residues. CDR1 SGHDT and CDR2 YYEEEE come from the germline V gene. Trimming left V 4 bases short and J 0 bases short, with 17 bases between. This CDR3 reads CASSKGSVGLSGANVLTF. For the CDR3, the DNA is TGTGCCAGCAGCAAAGGTAGCGTAGGGCTCTCTGGGGCCAACGTCCTGACTTTC.

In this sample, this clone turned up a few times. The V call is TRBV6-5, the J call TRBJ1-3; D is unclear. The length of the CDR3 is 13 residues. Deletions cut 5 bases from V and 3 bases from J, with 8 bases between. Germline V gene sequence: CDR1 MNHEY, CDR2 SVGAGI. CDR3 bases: TGTGCCAGCAGTCGGGAATTTGGAAACACCATATATTTT. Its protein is CASSREFGNTIYF.

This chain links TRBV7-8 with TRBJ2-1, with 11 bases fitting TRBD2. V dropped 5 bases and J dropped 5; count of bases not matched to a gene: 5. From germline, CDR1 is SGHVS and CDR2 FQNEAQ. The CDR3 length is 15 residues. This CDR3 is CASSQTSGADNEQFF. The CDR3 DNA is TGTGCCAGCAGCCAGACTAGCGGGGCTGACAATGAGCAGTTCTTC. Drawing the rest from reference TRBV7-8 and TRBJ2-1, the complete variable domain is GAGVSQSPRYKVAKRGQDVALRCDPISGHVSLFWYQQALGQGPEFLTYFQNEAQLDKSGLPSDRFFAERPEGSVSTLKIQRTQQEDSAVYLCASSQTSGADNEQFFGPGTRLTVL.

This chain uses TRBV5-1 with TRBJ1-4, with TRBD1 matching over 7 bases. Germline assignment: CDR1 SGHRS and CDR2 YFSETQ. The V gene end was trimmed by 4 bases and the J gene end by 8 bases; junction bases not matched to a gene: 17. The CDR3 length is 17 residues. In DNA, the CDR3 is TGCGCCAGCAGCCATGGCCGGGACAGATATATGGGGGAAAAACTGTTTTTT. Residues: CASSHGRDRYMGEKLFF.

Here the CDR3 DNA reads TGTGCCAGCAGCAAATCTCCCCAGGGGGCTAAGAATGAGCAGTTCTTC. It specifies CASSKSPQGAKNEQFF. The rearrangement joins TRBV21-1 to TRBJ2-1; the table's TRBD1 call for D was not verified on the DNA. TRBV21-1 is marked as a pseudogene. The CDR3 has 16 residues.

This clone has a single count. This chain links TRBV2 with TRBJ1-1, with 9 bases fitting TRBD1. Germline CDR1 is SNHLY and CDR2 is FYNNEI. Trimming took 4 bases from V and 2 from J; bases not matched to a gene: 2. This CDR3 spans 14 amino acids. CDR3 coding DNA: TGTGCCAGCAGTGTGGGACAGGGCAACACTGAAGCTTTCTTT. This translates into CASSVGQGNTEAFF.

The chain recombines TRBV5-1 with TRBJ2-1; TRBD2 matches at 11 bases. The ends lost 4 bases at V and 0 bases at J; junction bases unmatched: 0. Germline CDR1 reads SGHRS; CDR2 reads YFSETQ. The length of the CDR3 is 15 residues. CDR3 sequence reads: CASSTSGSSYNEQFF. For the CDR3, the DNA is TGCGCCAGCAGCACTAGCGGGAGCTCCTACAATGAGCAGTTCTTC.

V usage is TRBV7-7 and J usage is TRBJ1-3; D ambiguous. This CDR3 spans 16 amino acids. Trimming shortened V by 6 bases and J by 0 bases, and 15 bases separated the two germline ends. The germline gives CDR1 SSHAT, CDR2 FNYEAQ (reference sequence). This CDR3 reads CASSSGVPLSGNTIYF. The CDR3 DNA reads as TGTGCCAGCAGTTCGGGAGTGCCCCTCTCTGGAAACACCATATATTTT.

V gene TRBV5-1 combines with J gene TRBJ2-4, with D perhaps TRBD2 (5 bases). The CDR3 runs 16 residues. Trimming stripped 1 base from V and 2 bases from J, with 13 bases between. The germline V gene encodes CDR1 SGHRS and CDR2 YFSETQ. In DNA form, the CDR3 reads TGCGCCAGCAGCTTGATGGGGAGTATGACCAAAAACATTCAGTACTTC. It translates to CASSLMGSMTKNIQYF.

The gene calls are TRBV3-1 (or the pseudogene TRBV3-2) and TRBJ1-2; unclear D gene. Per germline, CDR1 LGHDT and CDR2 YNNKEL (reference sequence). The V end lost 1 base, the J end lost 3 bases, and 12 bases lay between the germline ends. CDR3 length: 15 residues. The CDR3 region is CASSQGRQAYYGYTF. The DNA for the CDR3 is TGTGCCAGCAGCCAAGGACGGCAGGCGTACTATGGCTACACCTTC.

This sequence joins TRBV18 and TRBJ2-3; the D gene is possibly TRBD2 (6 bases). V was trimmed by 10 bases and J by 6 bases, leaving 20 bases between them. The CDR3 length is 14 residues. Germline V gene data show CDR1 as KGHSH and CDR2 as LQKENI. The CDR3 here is CATYGGKAEDTQYF. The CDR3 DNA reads TGTGCCACCTATGGAGGGAAGGCGGAGGATACGCAGTATTTT.

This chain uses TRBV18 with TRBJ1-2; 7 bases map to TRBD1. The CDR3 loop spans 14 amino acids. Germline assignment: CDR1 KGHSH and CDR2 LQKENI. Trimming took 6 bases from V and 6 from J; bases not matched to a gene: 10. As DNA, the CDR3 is TGTGCCAGCTCCTCACTCGACAGGGCAGATGGCTACACCTTC. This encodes CASSSLDRADGYTF. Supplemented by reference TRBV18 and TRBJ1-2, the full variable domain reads NAGVMQNPRHLVRRRGQEARLRCSPMKGHSHVYWYRQLPEEGLKFMVYLQKENIIDESGMPKERFSAEFPKEGPSILRIQQVVRGDSAAYFCASSSLDRADGYTFGSGTRLTVV.

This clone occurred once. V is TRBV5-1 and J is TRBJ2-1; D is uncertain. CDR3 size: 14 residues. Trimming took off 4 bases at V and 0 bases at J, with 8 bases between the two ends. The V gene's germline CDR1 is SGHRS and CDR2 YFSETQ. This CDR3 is CASSPSSSYNEQFF. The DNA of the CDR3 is TGCGCCAGCAGCCCCTCTAGCTCCTACAATGAGCAGTTCTTC.

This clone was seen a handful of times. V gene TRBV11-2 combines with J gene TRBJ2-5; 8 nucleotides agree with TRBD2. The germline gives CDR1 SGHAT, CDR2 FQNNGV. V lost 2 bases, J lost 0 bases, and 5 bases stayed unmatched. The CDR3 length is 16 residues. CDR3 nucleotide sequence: TGTGCCAGCAGCTTATTCCGGGGGGGTAACCAAGAGACCCAGTACTTC. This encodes CASSLFRGGNQETQYF. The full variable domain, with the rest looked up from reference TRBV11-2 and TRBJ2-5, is EAGVAQSPRYKIIEKRQSVAFWCNPISGHATLYWYQQILGQGPKLLIQFQNNGVVDDSQLPKDRFSAERLKGVDSTLKIQPAKLEDSAVYLCASSLFRGGNQETQYFGPGTRLLVL.

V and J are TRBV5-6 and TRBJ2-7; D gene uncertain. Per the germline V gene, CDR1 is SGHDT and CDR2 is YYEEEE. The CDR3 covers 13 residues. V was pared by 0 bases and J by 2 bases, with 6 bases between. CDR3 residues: CASSLVYTYEQYF. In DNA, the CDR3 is TGTGCCAGCAGCTTGGTGTACACCTACGAGCAGTACTTC.

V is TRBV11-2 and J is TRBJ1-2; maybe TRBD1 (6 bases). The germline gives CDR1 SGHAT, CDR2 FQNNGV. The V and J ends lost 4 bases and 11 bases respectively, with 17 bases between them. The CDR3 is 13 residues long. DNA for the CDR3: TGTGCCAGCAGCTCGACAGAACAGGGTCGGTACACCTTC. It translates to CASSSTEQGRYTF.

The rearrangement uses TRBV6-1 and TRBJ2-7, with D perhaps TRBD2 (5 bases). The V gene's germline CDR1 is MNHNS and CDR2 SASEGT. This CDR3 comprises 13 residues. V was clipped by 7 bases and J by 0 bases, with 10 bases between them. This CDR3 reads CASTPDYSYEQYF. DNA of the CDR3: TGTGCCAGCACGCCAGACTACTCCTACGAGCAGTACTTC.